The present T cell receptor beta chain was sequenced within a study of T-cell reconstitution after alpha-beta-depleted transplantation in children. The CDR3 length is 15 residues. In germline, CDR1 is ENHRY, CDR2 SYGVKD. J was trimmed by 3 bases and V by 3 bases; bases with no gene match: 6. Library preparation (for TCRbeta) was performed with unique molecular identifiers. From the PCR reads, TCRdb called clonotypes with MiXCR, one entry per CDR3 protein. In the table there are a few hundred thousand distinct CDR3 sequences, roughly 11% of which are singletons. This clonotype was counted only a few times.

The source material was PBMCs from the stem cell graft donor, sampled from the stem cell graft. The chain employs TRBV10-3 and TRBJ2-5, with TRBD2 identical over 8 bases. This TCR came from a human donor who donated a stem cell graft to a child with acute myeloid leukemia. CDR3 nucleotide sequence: TGTGCCATCAGTGAACCAGCGGGGGACGAAGAGACCCAGTACTTC. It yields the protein CAISEPAGDEETQYF.